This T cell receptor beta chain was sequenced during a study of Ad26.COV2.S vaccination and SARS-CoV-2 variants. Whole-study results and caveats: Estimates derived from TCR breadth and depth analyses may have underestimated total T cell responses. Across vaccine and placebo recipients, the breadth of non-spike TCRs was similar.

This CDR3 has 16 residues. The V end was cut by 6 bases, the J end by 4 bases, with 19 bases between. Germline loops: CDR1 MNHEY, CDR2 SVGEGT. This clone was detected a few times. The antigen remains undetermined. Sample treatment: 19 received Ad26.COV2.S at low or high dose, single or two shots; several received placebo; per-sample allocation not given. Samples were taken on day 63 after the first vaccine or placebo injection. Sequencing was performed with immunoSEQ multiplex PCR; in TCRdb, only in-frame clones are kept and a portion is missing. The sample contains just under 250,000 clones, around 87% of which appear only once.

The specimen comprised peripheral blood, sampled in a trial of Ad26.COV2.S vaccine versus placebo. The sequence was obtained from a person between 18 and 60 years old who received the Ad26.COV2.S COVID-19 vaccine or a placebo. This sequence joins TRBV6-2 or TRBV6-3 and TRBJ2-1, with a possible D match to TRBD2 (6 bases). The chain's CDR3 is CASSTVTRRGYNEQFF. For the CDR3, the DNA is TGTGCCAGCAGCACCGTGACTAGGAGAGGTTACAATGAGCAGTTCTTC.